These T cell receptor beta chains were read from a single sample in a study of T cell responses to AZD1222 COVID-19 vaccine. Sequencing used immunoSEQ multiplex PCR; TCRdb keeps in-frame clones, though not all of them. The sample includes 80,000 to 85,000 clones, less than 95% seen only once; the top ten take approximately 8%. The source material was peripheral blood, sampled 28 days after the second AZD1222 dose. The origin of the receptors is an adult who received the AZD1222 COVID-19 vaccine. Each CDR3 is given without its conserved first and last residue. The order of the fields is J gene, V gene, CDR3 protein.

j_call: TRBJ2-7
v_call: TRBV15
cdr3_aa: ATSRDLQTEQY

j_call: TRBJ1-4
v_call: TRBV5-1
cdr3_aa: ASSLVPTGGAGWEKLF

j_call: TRBJ1-2
v_call: TRBV30
cdr3_aa: AGEGASYGYT

j_call: TRBJ2-7
v_call: TRBV4-3
cdr3_aa: ASSQDLAGITYEQY

j_call: TRBJ2-1
v_call: TRBV7-3
cdr3_aa: ASSLTGGDNEQF

j_call: TRBJ2-3
v_call: TRBV11-3
cdr3_aa: ASSFDGSTDTQY

j_call: TRBJ2-5
v_call: TRBV28
cdr3_aa: ASSLTGVGTQY

j_call: TRBJ2-7
v_call: TRBV7-2
cdr3_aa: ASSPSPAGLAYEQY

j_call: TRBJ1-6
v_call: TRBV7-2
cdr3_aa: ASSLQSYNSPLH

j_call: TRBJ2-7
v_call: TRBV27
cdr3_aa: ASSLRQGSYEQY

j_call: TRBJ2-1
v_call: TRBV5-1
cdr3_aa: ASSLGPTLTSGRPNEQF

j_call: TRBJ1-5
v_call: TRBV12-3/TRBV12-4
cdr3_aa: ASSLNNNQPQH

j_call: TRBJ2-6
v_call: TRBV19
cdr3_aa: ASSIGPGQGAGANVLT

j_call: TRBJ2-5
v_call: TRBV28
cdr3_aa: ASSTSGRQQQETQY

j_call: TRBJ2-7
v_call: TRBV28
cdr3_aa: ASSLHGTGYEQY

j_call: TRBJ2-1
v_call: TRBV28
cdr3_aa: ASKVPTGGSGEQF

j_call: TRBJ1-5
v_call: TRBV6-5
cdr3_aa: ASLGTSSSQPQH

j_call: TRBJ2-2
v_call: TRBV7-9
cdr3_aa: ASSLDPGTGKSRELF

j_call: TRBJ1-2
v_call: TRBV19
cdr3_aa: ASSSPGTGKGYT

j_call: TRBJ2-3
v_call: TRBV4-2
cdr3_aa: ASSQEPDYSDTQY